Listed below are T cell receptor beta chains from one sample, sequenced in a study of blood T cell repertoires in COVID-19. The protocol was immunoSEQ multiplex PCR, while the TCRdb copy is restricted to in-frame clones and leaves out a portion. The table includes 150,000 to 200,000 clones, around four fifths detected once. The specimen was peripheral blood. The receptors shown here come from a woman in her seventies with COVID-19, enrolled during active disease. Both conserved end residues are trimmed from each CDR3. Clone size is shown for a subset of rows, as once, few, many or a class of expanded clone.

v_gene,abundance,j_gene,CDR3aa
TRBV5-1,NA,TRBJ1-1,ASSSPGQGPNTEAF
TRBV18,NA,TRBJ1-4,ASSPGQTRDEKLF
TRBV5-1,NA,TRBJ2-2,ASSRKTGPTNTGELF
TRBV5-6,NA,TRBJ2-2,ASSRLETLTGELF
TRBV5-1,NA,TRBJ2-2,ASSLDFNREGSVGELF
TRBV6-5,NA,TRBJ1-2,ASSTVDSNNYGYT
TRBV9,NA,TRBJ1-1,ASSPRTGGTEAF
TRBV20-1,NA,TRBJ1-2,SASRQGGGYT
TRBV7-3,NA,TRBJ2-3,ASSLGGAPDTQY
TRBV18,NA,TRBJ1-5,ASSPSGNSNQPQH
TRBV28,NA,TRBJ1-3,ASSSTGLGNTIY
TRBV4-1,NA,TRBJ1-1,ASSLIQNTEAF
TRBV5-1,few,TRBJ2-7,ASSLAGLLYEQY
TRBV7-9,few,TRBJ2-7,ASSLVGRGEQY
TRBV3-1/TRBV3-2,once,TRBJ1-3,ASSHAPRQGGGIGNTIY
TRBV3-1/TRBV3-2,NA,TRBJ1-4,ASSSRRDRDEKLF
TRBV11-2,few,TRBJ1-3,ASSLADVGGGNTIY
TRBV5-1,NA,TRBJ2-3,ASSLVRFLSAGVDRTDTQY
TRBV11-2,NA,TRBJ2-7,ASSLNSIPYEQY
TRBV15,few,TRBJ2-7,ATSRDGAGGTSYEQY
TRBV5-6,NA,TRBJ1-5,ASSLGQGRLRNQPQH
TRBV30,NA,TRBJ2-7,AWSVTPLAGVYYEQY